This TCR beta chain emerged from a study of beta chain features in type 1 diabetes. Findings and caveats of the study: A moderate, significant TCRB CDR3 shortening appeared in type 1 diabetes across four CD4+ subsets.

Via CD45RO/CCR7/CD25/CD127/CD95/CD27, cells of the CD4+ naive, central memory, regulatory and stem cell-like memory subsets were sorted. Sequenced material consisted of expressed TCRB transcripts (all of the isolated RNA was reverse transcribed). The table came from immunoSEQ multiplex PCR; TCRdb's copy has only in-frame clones and leaves some out. The sample holds about 150,000 clones; about a tenth are singletons and the top ten take under 0.55%. This clone was seen a few times. Its antigen is not known. The CDR3 totals 12 residues. From germline, CDR1 is SGHTA and CDR2 FQGNSA. Germline trimming cut 5 bases from V and 14 bases from J; bases unmatched to any gene: 6.

The gene calls are TRBV7-2 and TRBJ2-1, with TRBD2 identical over 10 bases. The receptor's source is a man aged 25 to 40 with type 1 diabetes. Sequencing was carried out using central memory CD4+ T cells from blood. For the CDR3, the DNA is TGTGCCAGCAGCACCCAGCGGGAGGGGGAGTTCTTC. Its protein product is CASSTQREGEFF.